These 3 T cell receptor beta chains share one sample of origin, sequenced in a study of glioma-infiltrating T cells after dendritic cell vaccination. The protocol was immunoSEQ multiplex PCR, while the TCRdb copy is restricted to in-frame clones and leaves out a portion. The sample includes 90,000 to 100,000 clones, around three quarters seen only once; the top ten take roughly 5.7%. The material sequenced was blood, taken before dendritic cell vaccination. Receptor source: a human donor with glioblastoma.

V gene TRBV20-1 combines with J gene TRBJ2-5; TRBD1 agrees at 9 bases. The CDR3 loop spans 11 amino acids. V lost 6 bases to trimming and J lost 7 bases; unmatched junction nucleotides: 3. CDR1 is DFQATT and CDR2 is SNEGSKA in the germline V gene (reference sequence). The CDR3 is CSARQGGTQYF. CDR3 nucleotide sequence: TGCAGTGCGAGACAGGGGGGGACCCAGTACTTC.

J is TRBJ2-5 and V is TRBV7-6, with D possibly being TRBD1 (6 bases). Germline CDR1 and CDR2: SGHVS and FNYEAQ. CDR3 length: 14 residues. Trimming left V 5 bases short and J 5 bases short, with 15 bases between. This CDR3 is CASSRRTGMETQYF. CDR3 sequence (DNA): TGTGCCAGCAGCCGCCGTACAGGGATGGAGACCCAGTACTTC. Variable domain in full (rest from reference TRBV7-6 and TRBJ2-5): GAGVSQSPRYKVTKRGQDVALRCDPISGHVSLYWYRQALGQGPEFLTYFNYEAQQDKSGLPNDRFSAERPEGSISTLTIQRTEQRDSAMYRCASSRRTGMETQYFGPGTRLLVL.

The V gene is TRBV11-2, the J gene TRBJ2-7; D possibly corresponds to TRBD1 (5 bases). Germline CDR1 reads SGHAT; CDR2 reads FQNNGV. The CDR3 totals 15 residues. The V gene lost 1 base and the J gene lost 2 bases, with 12 bases spanning the gap. DNA of the CDR3: TGTGCCAGCAGCTTAGGACAGCACAACCCCTACGAGCAGTACTTC. Its translation is CASSLGQHNPYEQYF.